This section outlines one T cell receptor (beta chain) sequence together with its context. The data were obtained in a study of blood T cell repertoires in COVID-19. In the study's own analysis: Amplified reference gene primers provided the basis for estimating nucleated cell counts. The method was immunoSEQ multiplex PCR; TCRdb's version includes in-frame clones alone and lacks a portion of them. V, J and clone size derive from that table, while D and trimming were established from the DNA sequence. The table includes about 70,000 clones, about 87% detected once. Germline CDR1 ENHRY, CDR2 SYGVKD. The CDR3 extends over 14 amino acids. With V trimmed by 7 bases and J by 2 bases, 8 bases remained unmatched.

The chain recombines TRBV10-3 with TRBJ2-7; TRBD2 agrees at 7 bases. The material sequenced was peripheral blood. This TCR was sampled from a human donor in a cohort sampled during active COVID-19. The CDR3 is CAITTGTKAYEQYF. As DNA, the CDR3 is TGTGCCATCACCACCGGGACTAAGGCCTACGAGCAGTACTTC.